This TCR beta chain originates from a study of blood T cell repertoires in COVID-19. Trimming took 2 bases from V and 5 from J; bases not matched to a gene: 21. There are 19 residues in the CDR3. Germline CDR1 and CDR2: SGHNT and YYREEE (reference sequence). Per the original methods: The assay estimated nucleated cells by amplifying reference gene primers. The repertoire was sequenced with immunoSEQ multiplex PCR; TCRdb's copy has only in-frame clones and lacks some. The V and J calls and clone size are taken from that table; D and trimming were inferred from the DNA. Among about 180,000 clones listed, roughly 81% were seen once.

This TCR came from an elderly woman with COVID-19, enrolled during active disease. Sequences were obtained from peripheral blood. The V call is TRBV5-4, the J call TRBJ1-1, with 7 bases aligning to TRBD1. The CDR3 DNA is TGTGCCAGCAGCTTTCCGCGGTGGGGGCCGAGGGGGCTTGAGACTGAAGCTTTCTTT. This encodes CASSFPRWGPRGLETEAFF.